This T cell receptor beta chain appears in the sequencing data of a study of shared clonotypes between healthy human individuals. Regarding the study as a whole: Naive subsets typically showed greater estimated richness than memory subsets. Enrolling few donors narrowed the genetic and exposure-history diversity that was represented.

In regard to this clone: Its antigen is unknown. The same CDR3 also results from other DNA sequences found in this sample.

Produced via immunoSEQ multiplex PCR; TCRdb's table is partial and in-frame only. Seen here are some 2.1 million clones, over 85% observed once, and the top ten hold about 0.13%. The CDR3 sequence is 13 residues long. Trimming shortened V by 3 bases and J by 5 bases, and 11 bases separated the two germline ends. Germline V lookup: CDR1 GTSNPN, CDR2 SVGIG (reference sequence). Sample: naive CD4+ T cells sorted from blood. The subset denotes: CD45RA+ positively selected. The rearrangement uses TRBV30 and TRBJ1-5, with D hard to call. This clonotype originated in a man younger than 35 in good health. The CDR3 protein is CAWSREADQPQHF. The CDR3, as DNA: TGTGCCTGGAGCAGAGAGGCTGATCAGCCCCAGCATTTT.